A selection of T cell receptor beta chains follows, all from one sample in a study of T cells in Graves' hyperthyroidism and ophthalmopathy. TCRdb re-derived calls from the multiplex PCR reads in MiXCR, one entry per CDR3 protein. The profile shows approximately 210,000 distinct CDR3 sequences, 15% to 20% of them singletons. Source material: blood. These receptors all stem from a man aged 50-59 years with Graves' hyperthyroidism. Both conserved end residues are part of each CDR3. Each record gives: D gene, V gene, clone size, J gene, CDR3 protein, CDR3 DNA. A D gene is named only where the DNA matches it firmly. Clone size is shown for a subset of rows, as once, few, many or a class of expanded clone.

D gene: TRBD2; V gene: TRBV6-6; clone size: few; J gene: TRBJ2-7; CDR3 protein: CASSYSLRTSRSDLGEQYF; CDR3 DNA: TGTGCCAGCAGTTACTCGCTTCGGACTAGCAGGAGCGATCTTGGCGAGCAGTACTTC
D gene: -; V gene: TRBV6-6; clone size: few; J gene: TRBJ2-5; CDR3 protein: CASSYSGGRGGGETQYF; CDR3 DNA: TGTGCCAGCAGTTACTCAGGCGGGAGAGGGGGTGGGGAGACCCAGTACTTC
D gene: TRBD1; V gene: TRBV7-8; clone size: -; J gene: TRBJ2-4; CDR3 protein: CASSRSTTGNIQYF; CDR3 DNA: TGTGCCAGCAGCCGATCTACGACAGGGAACATTCAGTACTTC
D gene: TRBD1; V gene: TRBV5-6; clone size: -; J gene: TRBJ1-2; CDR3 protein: CASSLRSGTGANYGYTF; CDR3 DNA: TGTGCCAGCAGCTTGAGATCCGGGACAGGAGCTAACTATGGCTACACCTTC
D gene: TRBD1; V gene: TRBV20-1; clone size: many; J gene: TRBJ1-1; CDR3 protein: CSARKTGGIGTEAFF; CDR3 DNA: TGCAGTGCTAGAAAGACAGGGGGCATAGGCACTGAAGCTTTCTTT
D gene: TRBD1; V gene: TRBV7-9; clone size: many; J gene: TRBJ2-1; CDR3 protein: CASSLMTGTAYNEQFF; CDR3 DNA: TGTGCCAGCAGCTTAATGACGGGGACAGCCTACAATGAGCAGTTCTTC
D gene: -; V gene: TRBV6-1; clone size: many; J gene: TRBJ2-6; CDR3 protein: CASSIDSGANVLTF; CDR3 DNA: TGTGCCAGCAGCATAGACTCTGGGGCCAACGTCCTGACTTTC
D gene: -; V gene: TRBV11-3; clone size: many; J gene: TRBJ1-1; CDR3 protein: CASSPDPRRGTEAFF; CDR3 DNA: TGTGCCAGCAGCCCGGATCCCCGGCGGGGCACTGAAGCTTTCTTT
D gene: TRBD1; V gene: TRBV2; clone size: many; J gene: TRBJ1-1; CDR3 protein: CATRLGQGGNTEAFF; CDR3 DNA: TGTGCCACCAGATTAGGACAGGGGGGGAACACTGAAGCTTTCTTT
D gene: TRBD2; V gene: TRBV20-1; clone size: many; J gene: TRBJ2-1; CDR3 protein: CSAPRGGSGSYNEQFF; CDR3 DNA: TGCAGTGCTCCGCGGGGGGGGAGCGGCTCCTACAATGAGCAGTTCTTC
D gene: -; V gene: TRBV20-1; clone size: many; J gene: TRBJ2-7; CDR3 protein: CSAYEDSSYEQYF; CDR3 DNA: TGCAGTGCCTATGAGGACTCGTCCTACGAGCAGTACTTC
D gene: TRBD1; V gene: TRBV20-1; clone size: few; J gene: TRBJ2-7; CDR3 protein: CSGGQGGRYEQYF; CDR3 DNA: TGCAGTGGGGGACAGGGGGGGAGATACGAGCAGTACTTC
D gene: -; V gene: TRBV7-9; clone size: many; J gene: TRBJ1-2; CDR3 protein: CASSSGDYGYTF; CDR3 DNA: TGTGCCAGCTCCTCAGGGGACTATGGCTACACCTTC
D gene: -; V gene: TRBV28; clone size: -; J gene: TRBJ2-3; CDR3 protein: CASSDRVIRADTQYF; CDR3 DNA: TGTGCCAGCAGTGACCGAGTGATCAGGGCAGATACGCAGTATTTT
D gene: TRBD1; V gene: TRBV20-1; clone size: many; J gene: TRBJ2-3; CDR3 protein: CSAWPQGTDTQYF; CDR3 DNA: TGCAGTGCGTGGCCACAGGGGACAGATACGCAGTATTTT
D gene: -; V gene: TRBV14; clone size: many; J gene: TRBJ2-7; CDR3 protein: CASSQDRRVGTYEQYF; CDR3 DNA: TGTGCCAGCAGCCAAGATCGGAGGGTTGGAACCTACGAGCAGTACTTC
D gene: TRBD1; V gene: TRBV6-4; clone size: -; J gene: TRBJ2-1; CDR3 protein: CASSQRQGLGFF; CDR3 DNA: TGTGCCAGCAGCCAAAGACAGGGTTTGGGGTTCTTC
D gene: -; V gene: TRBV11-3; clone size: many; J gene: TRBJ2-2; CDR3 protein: CASSLGSLFSGELFF; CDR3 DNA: TGTGCCAGCAGCTTAGGCAGCCTCTTTTCCGGGGAGCTGTTTTTT
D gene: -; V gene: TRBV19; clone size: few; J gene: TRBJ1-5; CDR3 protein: CASSILGDRQPQHF; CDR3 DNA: TGTGCCAGTAGTATTTTGGGGGATCGGCAGCCCCAGCATTTT
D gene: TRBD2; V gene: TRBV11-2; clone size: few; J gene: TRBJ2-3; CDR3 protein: CASSLGGTIALDTQYF; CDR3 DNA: TGTGCCAGCAGCTTAGGAGGGACTATTGCCCTAGATACGCAGTATTTT
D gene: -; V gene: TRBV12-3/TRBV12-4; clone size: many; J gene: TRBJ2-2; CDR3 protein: CASSIRAYNTGELFF; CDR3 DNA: TGTGCCAGCAGTATCCGGGCTTACAACACCGGGGAGCTGTTTTTT
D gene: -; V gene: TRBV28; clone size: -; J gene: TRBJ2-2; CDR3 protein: CASSFWAVHLNTGELFF; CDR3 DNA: TGTGCCAGCAGTTTTTGGGCTGTACATTTGAACACCGGGGAGCTGTTTTTT
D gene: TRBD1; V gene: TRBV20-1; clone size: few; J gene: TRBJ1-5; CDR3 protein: CSARTYGTGDGSQHF; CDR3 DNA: TGCAGTGCCAGGACTTACGGGACAGGGGACGGGTCCCAGCATTTT
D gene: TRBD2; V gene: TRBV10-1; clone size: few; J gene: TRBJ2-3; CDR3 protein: CASSPGLAPDTQYF; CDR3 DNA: TGCGCCAGCAGCCCGGGACTAGCCCCAGATACGCAGTATTTT
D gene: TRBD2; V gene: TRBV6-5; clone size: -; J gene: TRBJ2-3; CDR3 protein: CASSSSGRLSDTQYF; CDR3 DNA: TGTGCCAGCAGTTCCAGCGGGAGGCTCTCAGATACGCAGTATTTT
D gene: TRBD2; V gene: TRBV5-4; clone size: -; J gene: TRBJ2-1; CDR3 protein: CASSQGLAGGSSANEQFF; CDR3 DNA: TGTGCCAGCAGTCAGGGACTAGCGGGAGGTTCCTCAGCCAATGAGCAGTTCTTC
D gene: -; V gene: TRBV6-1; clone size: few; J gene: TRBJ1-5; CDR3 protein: CASRRDDFQPQHF; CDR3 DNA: TGTGCCAGCAGGAGGGACGACTTCCAGCCCCAGCATTTT
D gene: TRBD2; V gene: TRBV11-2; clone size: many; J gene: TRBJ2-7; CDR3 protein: CASSLGLAGPFEQYF; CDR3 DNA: TGTGCCAGCAGCTTAGGGCTAGCGGGACCTTTCGAGCAGTACTTC
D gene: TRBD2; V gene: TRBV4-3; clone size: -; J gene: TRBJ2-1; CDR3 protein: CASSHEIAGGYNEQFF; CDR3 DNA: TGCGCCAGCAGCCACGAAATAGCGGGAGGGTACAATGAGCAGTTCTTC
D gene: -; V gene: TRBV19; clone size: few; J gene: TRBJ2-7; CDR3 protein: CASSIGGSDEQYF; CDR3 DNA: TGTGCCAGTAGTATAGGAGGGAGCGACGAGCAGTACTTC
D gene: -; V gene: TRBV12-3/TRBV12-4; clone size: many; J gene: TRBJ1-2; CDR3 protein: CASSSPDRPPLANYGYTF; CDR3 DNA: TGTGCCAGCAGTTCCCCGGACAGACCGCCCCTCGCTAACTATGGCTACACCTTC
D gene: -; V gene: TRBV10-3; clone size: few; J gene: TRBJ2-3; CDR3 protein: CAISDANTDTQYF; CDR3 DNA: TGTGCCATCAGTGACGCGAACACAGATACGCAGTATTTT
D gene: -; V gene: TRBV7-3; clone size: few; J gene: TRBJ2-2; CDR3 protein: CASSLMTGNTGELFF; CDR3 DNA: TGTGCCAGCAGCTTAATGACAGGGAACACCGGGGAGCTGTTTTTT
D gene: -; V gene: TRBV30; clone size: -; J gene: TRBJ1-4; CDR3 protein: CAWSVTAKLFF; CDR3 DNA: TGTGCCTGGAGTGTGACTGCGAAACTGTTTTTT
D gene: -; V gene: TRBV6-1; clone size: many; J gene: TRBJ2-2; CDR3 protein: CASARIQGYTGELFF; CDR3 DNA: TGTGCCAGCGCGAGGATCCAGGGATACACCGGGGAGCTGTTTTTT
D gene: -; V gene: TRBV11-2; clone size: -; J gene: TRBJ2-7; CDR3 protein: CASSLGGGRGDEQYF; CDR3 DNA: TGTGCCAGCAGCTTAGGAGGGGGGAGAGGAGATGAGCAGTACTTC
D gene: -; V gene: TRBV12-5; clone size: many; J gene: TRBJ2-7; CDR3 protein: CASGLVRGAPLYEQYF; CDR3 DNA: TGTGCTAGTGGTTTGGTACGGGGGGCGCCACTCTACGAGCAGTACTTC